This T cell receptor (beta chain) stems from a study of regulatory T cells in long-lasting Graves disease. Study-wide background: Persistent cases were those of Graves' disease that involved over 5 years of antithyroid drugs with positive TSH receptor antibodies. Study observations and caveats: The study found persistent patients shared more public clonotypes (approximately 2,700) than new patients (about 890).

CDR3 regions were amplified by Arm-PCR using iRepertoire HTBI primers to build TCR beta libraries. A single record per CDR3 protein comes from TCRdb applying MiXCR to the multiplex PCR reads. The sample lists fewer than 600,000 distinct CDR3 sequences; roughly 23% were seen once. This clonotype was found many times. Antigen specificity is unknown. V dropped 7 bases and J dropped 1 base, with 19 bases sitting between them. Per germline, CDR1 MNHNS and CDR2 SASEGT. The CDR3 contains 16 residues. Specified time point: persistent/refractory GD, antithyroid drugs over 5 years with positive TRAb. TCR sequences were obtained from RNA taken from PBMCs. Patients came through an endocrinology department, and that department was in Xi'an, China.

Sequenced here: peripheral blood mononuclear cells (PBMCs), sampled when the disease was refractory, from a patient treated with antithyroid drugs. V usage is TRBV6-1 and J usage is TRBJ1-2; D may be TRBD1 (6 bases). This clonotype originated in a female donor with Graves disease. The CDR3, as DNA: TGTGCCAGCACCCGCGGAGGGGGGACGATTAACTATGGCTACACCTTC. Encoded protein: CASTRGGGTINYGYTF.